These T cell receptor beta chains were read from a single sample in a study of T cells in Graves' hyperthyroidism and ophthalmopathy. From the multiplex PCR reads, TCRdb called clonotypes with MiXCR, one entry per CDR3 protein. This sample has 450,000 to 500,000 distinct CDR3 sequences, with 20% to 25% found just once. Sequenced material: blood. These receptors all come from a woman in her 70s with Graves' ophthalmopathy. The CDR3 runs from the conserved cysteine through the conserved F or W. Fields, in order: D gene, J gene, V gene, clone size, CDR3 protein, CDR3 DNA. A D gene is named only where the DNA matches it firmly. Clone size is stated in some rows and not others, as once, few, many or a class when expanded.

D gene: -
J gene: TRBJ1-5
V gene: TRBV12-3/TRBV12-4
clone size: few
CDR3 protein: CASSFSGGGGQPQHF
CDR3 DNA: TGTGCCAGCAGTTTTTCGGGGGGAGGGGGTCAGCCCCAGCATTTT

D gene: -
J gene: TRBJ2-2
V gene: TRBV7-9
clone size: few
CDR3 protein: CASSFRRSNTGELFF
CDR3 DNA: TGTGCCAGCAGCTTTCGGCGGTCGAACACCGGGGAGCTGTTTTTT

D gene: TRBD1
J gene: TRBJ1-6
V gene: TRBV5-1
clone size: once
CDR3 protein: CASSWGQDNSPLHF
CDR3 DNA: TGCGCCAGCAGCTGGGGACAGGATAATTCACCCCTCCACTTT

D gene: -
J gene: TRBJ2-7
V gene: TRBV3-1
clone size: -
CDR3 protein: CASSQGQGGFYEQYF
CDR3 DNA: TGTGCCAGCAGCCAAGGACAGGGAGGTTTCTACGAGCAGTACTTC

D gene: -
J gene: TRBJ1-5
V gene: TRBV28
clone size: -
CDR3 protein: CASRPGGYSNQPQHF
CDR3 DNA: TGTGCCAGCAGACCCGGGGGTTATAGCAATCAGCCCCAGCATTTT

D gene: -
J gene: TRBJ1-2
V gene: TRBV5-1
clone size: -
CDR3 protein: CASSLETGTGGYTF
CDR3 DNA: TGCGCCAGCAGCTTGGAAACAGGGACTGGCGGCTACACCTTC

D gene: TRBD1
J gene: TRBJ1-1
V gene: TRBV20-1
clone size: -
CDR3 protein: CSASSGTANTEAFF
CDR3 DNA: TGCAGTGCTAGCTCCGGGACAGCGAACACTGAAGCTTTCTTT

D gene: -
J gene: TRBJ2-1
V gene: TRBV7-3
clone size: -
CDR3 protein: CASSSDRVSEQFF
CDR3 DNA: TGTGCCAGCAGCTCCGATCGGGTTAGCGAGCAGTTCTTC

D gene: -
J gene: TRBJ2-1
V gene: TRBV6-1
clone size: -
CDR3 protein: CAGGDGGSYNEQFF
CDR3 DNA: TGTGCCGGCGGGGACGGAGGCTCCTACAATGAGCAGTTCTTC

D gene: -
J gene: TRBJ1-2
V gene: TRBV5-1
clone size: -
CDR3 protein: CASSLGVTPGGYTF
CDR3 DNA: TGCGCCAGCAGCTTGGGGGTTACGCCAGGGGGCTACACCTTC

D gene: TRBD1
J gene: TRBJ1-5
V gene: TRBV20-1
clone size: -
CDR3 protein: CSAQGASNQPQHF
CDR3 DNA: TGCAGTGCGCAGGGGGCCAGCAATCAGCCCCAGCATTTT

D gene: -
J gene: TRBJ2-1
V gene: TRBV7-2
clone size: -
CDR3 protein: CASSLEQGRNEQFF
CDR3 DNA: TGTGCCAGCAGCTTAGAGCAGGGACGGAATGAGCAGTTCTTC

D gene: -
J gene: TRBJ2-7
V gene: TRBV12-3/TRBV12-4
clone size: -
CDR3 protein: CASSLMGSSYEQYF
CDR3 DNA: TGTGCCAGCAGTTTGATGGGGAGCTCCTACGAGCAGTACTTC

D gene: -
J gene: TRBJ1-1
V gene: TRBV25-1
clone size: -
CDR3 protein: CASSDEGLLPPEAFF
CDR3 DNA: TGTGCCAGCAGTGACGAGGGCCTACTCCCCCCTGAAGCTTTCTTT

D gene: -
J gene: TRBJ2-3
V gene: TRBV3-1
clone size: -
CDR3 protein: CASSPVGAVPTDTQYF
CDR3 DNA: TGTGCCAGCAGTCCCGTGGGGGCGGTACCCACAGATACGCAGTATTTT

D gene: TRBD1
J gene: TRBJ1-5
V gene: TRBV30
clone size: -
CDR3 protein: CAWSSNGQGLPQHF
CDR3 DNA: TGTGCCTGGAGTAGTAATGGACAGGGACTTCCCCAGCATTTT

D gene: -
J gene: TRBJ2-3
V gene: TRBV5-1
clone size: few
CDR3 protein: CASSRHQGTDTQYF
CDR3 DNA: TGCGCCAGCAGCCGACATCAGGGGACAGATACGCAGTATTTT

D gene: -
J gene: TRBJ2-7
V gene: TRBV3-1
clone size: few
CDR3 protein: CASSQEVRIGEQYF
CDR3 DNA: TGTGCCAGCAGCCAAGAGGTTCGGATCGGCGAGCAGTACTTC

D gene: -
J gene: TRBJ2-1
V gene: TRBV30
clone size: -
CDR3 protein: CAWGMDYSYNEQFF
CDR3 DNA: TGTGCCTGGGGGATGGACTACTCCTACAATGAGCAGTTCTTC

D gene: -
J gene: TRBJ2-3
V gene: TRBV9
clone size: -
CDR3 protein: CASSVGGEDTQYF
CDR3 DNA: TGTGCCAGCAGCGTAGGGGGAGAAGATACGCAGTATTTT

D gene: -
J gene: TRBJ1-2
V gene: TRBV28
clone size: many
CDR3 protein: CASSLNRANGYTF
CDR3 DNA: TGTGCCAGCAGTTTGAACAGGGCGAATGGCTACACCTTC

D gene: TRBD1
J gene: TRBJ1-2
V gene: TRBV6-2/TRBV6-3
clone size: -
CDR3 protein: CASSYSTWDRGNYGYTF
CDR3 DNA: TGTGCCAGCAGTTACTCGACCTGGGACAGGGGTAACTATGGCTACACCTTC

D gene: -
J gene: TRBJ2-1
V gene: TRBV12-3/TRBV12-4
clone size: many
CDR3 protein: CASSPTSKNEQFF
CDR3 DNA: TGTGCCAGCAGTCCCACTAGCAAGAATGAGCAGTTCTTC

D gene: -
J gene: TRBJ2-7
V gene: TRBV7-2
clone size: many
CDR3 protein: CASTPRGRTYEQYF
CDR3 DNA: TGTGCCAGCACCCCCAGGGGGAGGACCTACGAGCAGTACTTC

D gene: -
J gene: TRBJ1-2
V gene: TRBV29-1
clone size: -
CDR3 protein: CSVEVAGLYGYTF
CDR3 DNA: TGCAGCGTTGAAGTGGCAGGGCTTTATGGCTACACCTTC